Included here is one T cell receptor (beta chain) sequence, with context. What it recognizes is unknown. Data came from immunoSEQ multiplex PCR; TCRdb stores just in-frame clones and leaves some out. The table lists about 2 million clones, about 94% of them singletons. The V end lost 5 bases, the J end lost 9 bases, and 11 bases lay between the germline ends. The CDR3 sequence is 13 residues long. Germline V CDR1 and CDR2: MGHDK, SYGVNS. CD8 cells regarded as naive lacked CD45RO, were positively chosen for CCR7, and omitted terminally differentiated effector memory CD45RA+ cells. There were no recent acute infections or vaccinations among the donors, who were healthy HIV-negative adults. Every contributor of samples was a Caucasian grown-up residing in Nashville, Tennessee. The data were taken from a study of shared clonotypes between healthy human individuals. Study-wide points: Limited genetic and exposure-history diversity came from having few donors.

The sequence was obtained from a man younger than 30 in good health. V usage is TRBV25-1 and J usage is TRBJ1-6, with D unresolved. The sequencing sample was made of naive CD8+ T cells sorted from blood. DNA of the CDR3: TGTGCCAGCAGTCCGGGGTTTGGTTCACCCCTCCACTTT. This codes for CASSPGFGSPLHF.